This T cell receptor beta chain was documented in a study of tumor and adjacent non-tumor tissue in lung cancer. Study-wide context: On average, productive TCRbeta reads reached roughly 3.9 million per sample. Study findings and constraints: In normal lung, the top 100 clones were significantly more dominant than in tumor.

A modified ARM-PCR protocol with three rounds of nested PCR amplified TCRbeta. MiXCR was run by TCRdb on the multiplex PCR reads, yielding one entry per CDR3 protein. Of about 200,000 distinct CDR3 sequences listed, around 71% were seen once; the top ten hold around 27%. The template was RNA from unsorted bulk tissue. Comments on this clonotype: The antigen is undetermined.

Germline assignment: CDR1 SGHRS and CDR2 YFSETQ. There are 14 residues in the CDR3. V was clipped by 2 bases and J by 2 bases, with 10 bases between them. The source material was lung tumor tissue. The receptor was derived from a man aged 55-75 years with non-small cell lung cancer. The chain has TRBV5-1 and TRBJ2-5; D unresolved. The DNA for the CDR3 is TGCGCCAGCAGCTTTACCGTCTCTCAAGAGACCCAGTACTTC. Translation: CASSFTVSQETQYF.